The present T cell receptor (beta chain) was sequenced within a study of blood T cell repertoires in COVID-19 (dated by TCRdb to 2020 to 2021). With respect to the entire study: Samples from collaborators originated in the United States, Italy and Spain and spanned both the acute and convalescent phases of COVID-19. The material from the prospective study consisted of cDNA or gDNA derived from T cells, B-cell-depleted T cells, or PBMCs. Subjects who had been exposed to COVID-19, were actively infected with it, or had recovered from it provided the deeply sampled blood TCRbeta repertoires that made up the dataset. The repertoires were made available in a free public database intended to serve as a resource for research on the immune response to SARS-CoV-2. Samples came from the ongoing ImmuneRACE study (first 160 participants) plus 1,254 subjects from 6 global collaborators. Nearly every sample came with metadata listing a de-identified subject ID, COVID-19 status, age in years and sex. Where available, HLA class I and class II types were taken from metadata supplied by the sample provider and were not determined by assay-based typing.

Findings and caveats that apply to the study as a whole: Clinical and demographic metadata were provided uncurated, with the amount varying by source and participant.

For this clone: Which antigen it targets is not known. A read error is likely, as this CDR3 ends without the conserved phenylalanine or tryptophan. It is unclear where the CDR3 begins or ends on the DNA, so no DNA is shown, and the CDR3 is as TCRdb lists it.

Enrolling through a virtual design, the prospective study's participants ranged in age from roughly 18 to 90 years and lived across 20 to 25 United States geographic areas. To assign participants to cohorts, the prospective study relied on clinical history that participants themselves reported in a screening survey and a study questionnaire. Exposed participants had been in contact, within 2 weeks of entering the study, with a person who had a PCR-confirmed or clinician-diagnosed case of COVID-19. In the prospective study, mobile phlebotomists collected whole blood, serum and a nasopharyngeal or oropharyngeal swab from each participant. Participants in the prospective study had the option to provide additional blood draws and questionnaires over an approximately 2-month period. Blood samples from the prospective study were shipped frozen or at room temperature prior to DNA extraction. The CDR3 contains 13 residues when both ends are counted.

The immunoSEQ Assay, a bias-controlled multiplex PCR, was used to amplify TCRbeta CDR3 regions from genomic DNA. In the authors' own workflow: Nucleated cell counts per sample were estimated from amplification of reference gene primers within the assay. To quantify the absolute abundance of each unique TCRbeta CDR3 rearrangement, sequence reads were collapsed and filtered. For each sample, productive Simpson clonality was calculated by taking the square root of Simpson's diversity index across productive rearrangements. In TCRdb, the immuneACCESS table is reduced to in-frame sequences with V and J assigned. These tables do not hold every clone; where another copy was compared, an unresolved V gene accounts for under half, and the others remain unexplained. V and J calls and clone size follow that table, whereas D and trimming were derived from the DNA. The sample has some 400,000 clones on record, just over 90% of them singletons. The ten largest clonotypes hold 0.86% of the sample.

Sequencing used PBMCs or T cells enriched from blood (not recorded which). Rearrangement joined TRBV12-3 or TRBV12-4 to TRBJ1-3; the table's D gene call, TRBD1, was not cross checked with the DNA. This TCR was sampled from a middle-aged woman who had been exposed to COVID-19. The CDR3 in this case is CASSLLDRGPVFD.